This TCR beta chain was sequenced during a study of cytomegalovirus exposure and HLA in healthy donors. Whole-study results and caveats: In a later analysis, HLA-C alleles had the fewest associated TCRs, DRB1 alleles the most. Cytomegalovirus association was assigned to 150 to 200 TCR beta chains.

In the case of this clone: The target antigen is unknown.

The PCR made use of 60 Vbeta and 13 Jbeta primers. Clones were sequenced by immunoSEQ multiplex PCR, and TCRdb holds only the in-frame ones, with some missing. The table lists 130,000 to 150,000 clones, approximately 82% of them singletons. The CDR3 runs to 16 residues. V lost 7 bases, J lost 4 bases, and 22 bases lay in between. Germline lookup yields CDR1 MNHEY and CDR2 SMNVEV (reference sequence). This sequence was found in a woman aged 60-70 years in good health and CMV-seropositive. The sequencing input was PBMCs. The J gene is TRBJ1-1, the V gene TRBV27; D may be TRBD1 (6 bases). CDR3 amino acids: CASTTYQGRLSTEAFF. The CDR3 DNA reads TGTGCCAGCACTACCTATCAGGGGAGACTTAGCACTGAAGCTTTCTTT.